One TCR beta chain is described in this entry. Germline CDR1 is LNHDA and CDR2 is SQIVND (reference sequence). V shed 1 base and J shed 5 bases, with 15 bases lying between them. CDR3 length: 16 amino acids. Under the authors' procedure: Reference gene primer amplification yielded estimated nucleated cell counts. TCRdb's table, derived via immunoSEQ multiplex PCR, lists solely in-frame clones and lacks some. For V, J and clone size, that table is used; D and trimming come from the DNA. The sample records 200,000 to 250,000 clones, just under 85% being singletons. This specimen belongs to a study of blood T cell repertoires in COVID-19. Study in general: Sample material is recorded as cDNA or gDNA derived from T cells, B-cell-depleted T cells, or PBMCs.

This receptor was taken from a woman in her forties or fifties with active or convalescent COVID-19. Sequencing used peripheral blood. The chain links TRBV19 to TRBJ2-1; D perhaps matches TRBD2 (6 bases). As DNA, the CDR3 is TGTGCCAGTAGTATAGGGGGCGGTGCGGGGAACAATGAGCAGTTCTTC. Its translation is CASSIGGGAGNNEQFF.